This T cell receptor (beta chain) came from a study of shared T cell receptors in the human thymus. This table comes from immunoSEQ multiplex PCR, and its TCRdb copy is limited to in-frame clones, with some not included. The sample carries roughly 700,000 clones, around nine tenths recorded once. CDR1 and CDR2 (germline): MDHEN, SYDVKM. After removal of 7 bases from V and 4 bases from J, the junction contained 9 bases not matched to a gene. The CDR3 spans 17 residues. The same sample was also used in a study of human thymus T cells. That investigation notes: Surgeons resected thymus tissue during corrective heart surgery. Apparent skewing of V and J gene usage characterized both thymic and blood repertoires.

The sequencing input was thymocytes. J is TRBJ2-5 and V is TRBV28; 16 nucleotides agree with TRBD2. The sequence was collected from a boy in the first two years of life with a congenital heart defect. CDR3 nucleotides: TGTGCCAGCACCGTCCCGGGACTAGCGGGAGGGCCAGAGACCCAGTACTTC. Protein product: CASTVPGLAGGPETQYF.